This T cell receptor beta chain was identified during a study of shared clonotypes between healthy human individuals. Study-level information: Those who served as donors were a couple of women and a few men between the ages of 18 and 49. Used for every donor were three CD4 naive, three CD4 memory, two CD8 naive and one CD8 memory plate. Study outcomes and limitations: Sequencing depth was a factor that was expected to affect clonotype sharing among donors. Unshared clonotypes carried lower generation probabilities than those common to all four donors.

The germline gives CDR1 SEHNR, CDR2 FQNEAQ (reference sequence). CDR3 size: 14 residues. Deletions cut 6 bases from V and 2 bases from J, with 12 bases between. TCRdb keeps only in-frame clones here, not all; method: immunoSEQ multiplex PCR. The sample consists of about 2.1 million clones, just over 90% of them appearing once. With respect to this clone: The antigen is not known.

Terminally differentiated effector memory CD45RA+ cells were excluded from the naive CD8 cells, which were CD45RO-negative and positively selected for CCR7. Sequenced material: naive CD8+ T cells from PBMCs. This TCR was sampled from a man aged 18-30 years in good health. Some clones in this sample may be carry-over from other donors' samples. V gene TRBV7-9 combines with J gene TRBJ2-3, with unresolved D. The CDR3 loop is CASSRTRFTDTQYF. DNA of the CDR3: TGTGCCAGCAGTCGAACCCGCTTCACAGATACGCAGTATTTT.